The T cell receptor beta chain described here comes from a study of cytomegalovirus exposure and HLA in healthy donors. Points from the study as a whole: For most subjects, TCR beta sequences were reported to predict HLA-A and HLA-B alleles with accuracy. Rare TCR sequences predominated, though certain public TCRs were found in many donors. Productive rates of about 87% or about 30% were seen for most TCR beta V segments in an earlier analysis.

The germline V gene encodes CDR1 SGHNT and CDR2 YYREEE (reference sequence). This CDR3 region has 16 residues. The V end lost 1 base, the J end lost 1 base, and 9 bases lay between the germline ends. As for this clone: The antigen is unknown.

As for the donors, each was a healthy bone marrow donor. The PCR contained 60 Vbeta and 13 Jbeta primers. Assay: immunoSEQ multiplex PCR; the TCRdb copy retains only in-frame clones and omits some. The profile shows fewer than 200,000 clones, approximately 80% of them singletons. The source material was PBMCs. The TCR comes from a woman aged 25 to 45 in good health and CMV-seropositive. This chain connects TRBV5-4 to TRBJ2-6; weak D call: TRBD1 (6 bases). This CDR3 reads CASSLNRASGANVLTF. CDR3 DNA sequence: TGTGCCAGCAGCTTGAACAGGGCGTCTGGGGCCAACGTCCTGACTTTC.